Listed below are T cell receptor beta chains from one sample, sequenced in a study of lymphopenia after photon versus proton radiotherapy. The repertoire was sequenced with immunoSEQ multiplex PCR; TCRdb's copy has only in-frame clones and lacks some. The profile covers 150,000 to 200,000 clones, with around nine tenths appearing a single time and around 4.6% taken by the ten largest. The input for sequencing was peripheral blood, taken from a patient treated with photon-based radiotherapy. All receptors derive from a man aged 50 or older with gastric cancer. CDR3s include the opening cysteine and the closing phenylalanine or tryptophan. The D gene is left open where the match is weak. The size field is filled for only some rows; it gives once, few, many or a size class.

CDR3nt: TGCGCCAGCAGCTTGTTCGGGAGCGGCGAGCAGTACTTC
CDR3aa: CASSLFGSGEQYF
v_gene: TRBV5-1
d_gene: -
j_gene: TRBJ2-7
abundance: -

CDR3nt: TGTGCCAGGTGGACAGGGGCCATCACAGATACGCAGTATTTT
CDR3aa: CARWTGAITDTQYF
v_gene: TRBV19
d_gene: TRBD1
j_gene: TRBJ2-3
abundance: -

CDR3nt: TGTGCCTGGAGTGTAGTTAGGGGTAGCGAGCAGTACTTC
CDR3aa: CAWSVVRGSEQYF
v_gene: TRBV30
d_gene: -
j_gene: TRBJ2-7
abundance: -

CDR3nt: TGTGCCAGCAGCGGGGACAGGGAGGAAAATCAGCCCCAGCATTTT
CDR3aa: CASSGDREENQPQHF
v_gene: TRBV7-9
d_gene: TRBD1
j_gene: TRBJ1-5
abundance: -

CDR3nt: TGCGCCAGCAGCTTGAGGGGCGGTAGCGGGGCGGTCTACAATGAGCAGTTCTTC
CDR3aa: CASSLRGGSGAVYNEQFF
v_gene: TRBV5-1
d_gene: TRBD2
j_gene: TRBJ2-1
abundance: -

CDR3nt: TGCGCCAGCAGTGAGTCGAGGCAGGAAAACACTGAAGCTTTCTTT
CDR3aa: CASSESRQENTEAFF
v_gene: TRBV10-2
d_gene: -
j_gene: TRBJ1-1
abundance: -

CDR3nt: TGTGCCAGCAGCGCTGGGACTAGCGGGAGGTCTAGGGAGACCCAGTACTTC
CDR3aa: CASSAGTSGRSRETQYF
v_gene: TRBV5-4
d_gene: TRBD2
j_gene: TRBJ2-5
abundance: -

CDR3nt: TGTGCCAGCAGTATGGAGGACAGGGGGACCTACGAGCAGTACTTC
CDR3aa: CASSMEDRGTYEQYF
v_gene: TRBV6-1
d_gene: TRBD1
j_gene: TRBJ2-7
abundance: -

CDR3nt: TGCGCCAGCAGCTTGGTGCTAGCGGGAGATGAGCAGTTCTTC
CDR3aa: CASSLVLAGDEQFF
v_gene: TRBV5-1
d_gene: TRBD2
j_gene: TRBJ2-1
abundance: -

CDR3nt: TGTGCCAGCAGCTTGGTAGGGGGCCCGAACACTGAAGCTTTCTTT
CDR3aa: CASSLVGGPNTEAFF
v_gene: TRBV5-6
d_gene: TRBD1
j_gene: TRBJ1-1
abundance: once

CDR3nt: TGTGCCAGCAGCGTAGGCGAGACGGAGAACCTATCTGAAAAACTGTTTTTT
CDR3aa: CASSVGETENLSEKLFF
v_gene: TRBV9
d_gene: -
j_gene: TRBJ1-4
abundance: once